This TCR beta chain was obtained from a study of shared clonotypes between healthy human individuals. Study-wide results and caveats: Between four donors, naive CD4 clonotypes were shared at a level of approximately 5%. Represented diversity (both genetic and exposure-history) was limited by the small number of donors.

The data were produced by immunoSEQ multiplex PCR, yet TCRdb's version contains in-frame clones alone and is incomplete. The table lists more than 2 million clones, over 85% of them singletons, with 1% to 1.3% in the top ten. In regard to this clone: The antigen remains undetermined.

Naive-designated CD8 cells lacked CD45RO, were positively enriched for CCR7, and omitted terminally differentiated effector memory CD45RA+ cells. The donors, healthy adults who were HIV-negative, had experienced no recent acute infections or vaccinations. J was trimmed by 4 bases and V by 4 bases; bases with no gene match: 6. The CDR3 contains 15 residues. Per the germline V gene, CDR1 is SGHNT and CDR2 is YYREEE (reference sequence). V is TRBV5-4 and J is TRBJ2-3, with 10 positions matching TRBD2. This receptor was identified in a man aged 18 to 30 in good health. Input material: naive CD8+ T cells sorted from blood. CDR3 residues: CASSTVAGGSDTQYF. The DNA of the CDR3 is TGTGCCAGCAGCACCGTAGCGGGAGGTTCAGATACGCAGTATTTT.